This T cell receptor (beta chain) originates from a study of cytomegalovirus exposure and HLA in healthy donors. Study results and caveats: Despite most TCR sequences being rare, some public TCRs occurred in many donors. Later, an analysis found that TCR clusters from the first cohort tended to co-occur in the roughly 120 validation repertoires. As was reported, the classifier diagnosed cytomegalovirus status with high specificity and sensitivity. As confirmed in vitro, three CMV-associated chains were specific for CMV antigens.

Sequencing was performed with immunoSEQ multiplex PCR; in TCRdb, only in-frame clones are kept and a portion is missing. The sample carries about 160,000 clones, 85% to 90% recorded once. CDR3 length equals 16 residues. V was trimmed by 3 bases and J by 1 base, leaving 15 bases between them. Germline V gives CDR1 MGHRA, CDR2 YSYEKL. Concerning this clone: Its antigen is unknown.

The rearrangement links TRBV4-1 to TRBJ1-2, with D maybe TRBD1 (5 bases). Sequencing input: PBMCs. The sequence derives from a woman between 18 and 29 years old in good health and CMV-seropositive. CDR3 DNA: TGCGCCAGCAGCCATCAAAACTTACAGGTTAACTATGGCTACACCTTC. Translation: CASSHQNLQVNYGYTF.